This TCR beta chain was sequenced during a study of cytomegalovirus exposure and HLA in healthy donors. Some clones are missing from TCRdb's copy, which holds only in-frame ones; the method was immunoSEQ multiplex PCR. The table shows 150,000 to 200,000 clones, with over 85% occurring only once. V shed 1 base, J shed 4 bases, and the junction held 12 bases outside the gene matches. The germline V gene has CDR1 SGHVS and CDR2 FQNEAQ. The CDR3 is 18 amino acids. The sample taken for sequencing was PBMCs. The chain has TRBV7-8 and TRBJ2-7; TRBD1 agrees at 11 bases. This clonotype was obtained from a man aged 18 to 35 in good health and CMV-seropositive. The CDR3 loop is CASSLEAGQGVRAYEQYF. DNA of the CDR3: TGTGCCAGCAGCTTAGAGGCGGGACAGGGGGTAAGGGCATACGAGCAGTACTTC.